A single sample gave rise to the 12 T cell receptor beta chains below, sequenced in a study of T cell changes during pregnancy in multiple sclerosis. Sequencing used immunoSEQ multiplex PCR; TCRdb keeps in-frame clones, though not all of them. The profile shows roughly 52,000 clones, about 90% of them singletons. The sequencing here drew on CD4+ T cells from peripheral blood mononuclear cells, taken in the first trimester of pregnancy. These receptors were collected from a female donor with multiple sclerosis, enrolled in a pregnancy study.

The gene calls are TRBV29-1 and TRBJ1-2, with D perhaps TRBD1 (5 bases). Per the germline V gene, CDR1 is SQVTM and CDR2 is ANQGSEA. The CDR3 runs to 15 residues. Trimming removed 4 bases from V and 2 bases from J, with 17 bases in between. The CDR3 sequence is CSVVSAGAGNYGYTF. The CDR3, as DNA: TGCAGCGTTGTCTCGGCCGGGGCGGGGAACTATGGCTACACCTTC.

The genes are TRBV27 and TRBJ2-3; D unclear. The V end was cut by 1 base, the J end by 3 bases, with 14 bases between. Germline-derived CDR1 and CDR2 are MNHEY and SMNVEV (reference sequence). This CDR3 comprises 16 residues. The CDR3 nucleotides are TGTGCCAGCAGTTTATTTAGCACCATTAGTACAGATACGCAGTATTTT. Translated, it gives CASSLFSTISTDTQYF.

This chain links TRBV9 with TRBJ2-7; 9 bases are a match to TRBD1. The CDR3 is made up of 14 amino acids. V lost 4 bases to trimming and J lost 4 bases; unmatched junction nucleotides: 6. Germline V lookup: CDR1 SGDLS, CDR2 YYNGEE. The CDR3 reads CASSPRDRVYEQYF. CDR3 coding DNA: TGTGCCAGCAGCCCCCGGGACAGGGTTTACGAGCAGTACTTC.

This chain connects TRBV30 to TRBJ1-2; D unclear. Germline V gives CDR1 GTSNPN, CDR2 SVGIG (reference sequence). Trimming removed 4 bases at V and 4 bases at J, with 13 bases between. This CDR3 has 13 residues. For the CDR3, the DNA is TGTGCCTGGATCGGTCCGTTACGCTATGGCTACACCTTC. It codes for CAWIGPLRYGYTF.

CDR3 bases: TGTGCCAGCAGCTTAGGGTCGGCAGGGGGGAATAACTATGGCTACACCTTC. Translated, it gives CASSLGSAGGNNYGYTF. The chain is built from TRBV5-5 and TRBJ1-2, with 7 bases identical to TRBD1. Looked up from germline, CDR1 is SGHKS and CDR2 is YYEKEE (reference sequence). CDR3 size: 17 residues. With 2 bases clipped from V and 1 base from J, the junction kept 11 bases outside the gene matches.

This clone was detected only once. The chain uses TRBV11-3 and TRBJ2-5; 11 nucleotides match TRBD1. CDR3 size: 16 residues. V trimming: 6 bases; J trimming: 3 bases; junction bases outside the gene matches: 9. The germline CDR1 and CDR2 sequences are SGHNT and YENEEA. The CDR3 nucleotides read TGTGCCAGCAGTCCTGGACAGGGGGCGCGGGAAGAGACCCAGTACTTC. It codes for CASSPGQGAREETQYF.

This chain joins TRBV5-5 and TRBJ1-4; no firm D call. V lost 0 bases, J lost 7 bases, and 10 bases lay in between. The CDR3 has 14 amino acids. The V gene's germline CDR1 is SGHKS and CDR2 YYEKEE (reference sequence). The CDR3 here is CASSLVARGEKLFF. The CDR3 coding sequence is TGTGCCAGCAGCTTGGTTGCGCGTGGTGAAAAACTGTTTTTT. The whole variable domain, remainder taken from reference TRBV5-5 and TRBJ1-4, is DAGVTQSPTHLIKTRGQQVTLRCSPISGHKSVSWYQQVLGQGPQFIFQYYEKEERGRGNFPDRFSARQFPNYSSELNVNALLLGDSALYLCASSLVARGEKLFFGSGTQLSVL.

V usage is TRBV19 and J usage is TRBJ1-5, with TRBD1 matching 9 bases. V shed 7 bases and J 2 bases; nucleotides not matched to a gene: 6. The CDR3 spans 15 residues. The germline V gene has CDR1 LNHDA and CDR2 SQIVND (reference sequence). CDR3 amino acids: CASMDRGRGNQPQHF. The CDR3 DNA reads as TGTGCCAGTATGGACAGGGGTAGGGGCAATCAGCCCCAGCATTTT.

The chain has TRBV5-4 and TRBJ2-3, with D tentatively TRBD2 (7 bases). The CDR3 spans 16 residues. V lost 2 bases and J lost 3, with 16 bases in between. In germline, CDR1 is SGHNT, CDR2 YYREEE (reference sequence). Written as DNA, the CDR3 is TGTGCCAGCAGCTTAGGGGGGGGCGCCATAACAGATACGCAGTATTTT. Amino acid sequence: CASSLGGGAITDTQYF.

V and J are TRBV13 and TRBJ2-1; unclear D gene. Trimming took 5 bases from V and 9 from J, leaving 17 bases between them. This CDR3 spans 14 amino acids. The germline CDR1 and CDR2 sequences are PRHDT and FYEKMQ (reference sequence). The CDR3 loop reads CASSREGVASEQFF. The CDR3, as DNA: TGTGCCAGCAGCCGCGAAGGAGTAGCAAGTGAGCAGTTCTTC.

V usage is TRBV18 and J usage is TRBJ1-1, with unresolved D. The CDR3 length is 13 residues. The V and J ends lost 3 bases and 8 bases respectively, with 13 bases between them. CDR1 and CDR2 from the germline V gene are KGHSH and LQKENI. CDR3 sequence reads: CASSPARLTEAFF. As DNA, the CDR3 is TGTGCCAGCTCACCCGCCCGGTTGACAGAAGCTTTCTTT.

This chain connects TRBV6-6 to TRBJ1-3; D may be TRBD1 (5 bases). This CDR3 region has 15 residues. V lost 6 bases and J 0 bases, leaving 12 bases between the germline ends. The germline gives CDR1 MNHNY, CDR2 SVGAGI (reference sequence). CDR3: CASRIGANSGNTIYF. CDR3 coding DNA: TGTGCCAGCAGGATTGGGGCCAACTCTGGAAACACCATATATTTT.